The rows below give T cell receptor beta chains drawn from one sample of a study of blood T cell repertoires in COVID-19. Produced via immunoSEQ multiplex PCR; TCRdb's table is partial and in-frame only. The repertoire holds fewer than 120,000 clones, 87% seen once, with 4.8% in the top ten. The sample taken for sequencing was peripheral blood. The receptors were sampled from a human donor in a cohort sampled during active COVID-19. CDR3s include the opening cysteine and the closing phenylalanine or tryptophan. Fields, in order: V gene, D gene, J gene, clone size, CDR3 DNA, CDR3 protein. The D gene is left open where the match is weak. Clone size is shown for a subset of rows, as once, few, many or a class of expanded clone.

v_call: TRBV19; d_call: -; j_call: TRBJ2-1; clone_size: -; cdr3_nt: TGTGCCAGTAGTGCGGATCTAGCCCTACTCAATGAGCAGTTCTTC; cdr3_aa: CASSADLALLNEQFF
v_call: TRBV7-9; d_call: -; j_call: TRBJ2-7; clone_size: few; cdr3_nt: TGTGCCAGCAGCTCGCGGGACAGCTACGAGCAGTACTTC; cdr3_aa: CASSSRDSYEQYF
v_call: TRBV6-6; d_call: -; j_call: TRBJ1-2; clone_size: -; cdr3_nt: TGTGCGGTCGAAAGGGGGAAAGGCTACACCTTC; cdr3_aa: CAVERGKGYTF
v_call: TRBV5-6; d_call: TRBD2; j_call: TRBJ2-7; clone_size: -; cdr3_nt: TGTGCCAGCAGCTTGTATGGCGGGGGCTCCTACGAGCAGTACTTC; cdr3_aa: CASSLYGGGSYEQYF
v_call: TRBV18; d_call: TRBD1; j_call: TRBJ2-2; clone_size: -; cdr3_nt: TGTGCCAGCTCACCCTTACAGGGGGCTAGCGGAACCGGGGAGCTGTTTTTT; cdr3_aa: CASSPLQGASGTGELFF
v_call: TRBV11-3; d_call: TRBD2; j_call: TRBJ2-1; clone_size: few; cdr3_nt: TGTGCCAGCAGCCCGGGGGGGAAGATCTCCAATGAGCAGTTCTTC; cdr3_aa: CASSPGGKISNEQFF
v_call: TRBV3-1/TRBV3-2; d_call: TRBD1; j_call: TRBJ2-7; clone_size: -; cdr3_nt: TGTGCCAGCAGCCAAGGGACAGGACCTTACGAGCAGTACTTC; cdr3_aa: CASSQGTGPYEQYF
v_call: TRBV6-5; d_call: -; j_call: TRBJ2-1; clone_size: -; cdr3_nt: TGTGCCAGCACCCCTCCGGGGATTGGGAATGAGCAGTTCTTC; cdr3_aa: CASTPPGIGNEQFF
v_call: TRBV5-1; d_call: -; j_call: TRBJ1-1; clone_size: -; cdr3_nt: TGCGCCAGCAGCTTGGCCGGAGTTTTCGGCACTGAAGCTTTCTTT; cdr3_aa: CASSLAGVFGTEAFF
v_call: TRBV6-5; d_call: TRBD2; j_call: TRBJ2-1; clone_size: -; cdr3_nt: TGTGCCAGCAGTTACCGGATGACTAGCGGGAGAACCGAGCAGTTCTTC; cdr3_aa: CASSYRMTSGRTEQFF
v_call: TRBV11-2; d_call: TRBD2; j_call: TRBJ2-1; clone_size: -; cdr3_nt: TGTGCCAGCAGCTTGAGAAGACTAGCGGGGGGATCTGAGCAGTTCTTC; cdr3_aa: CASSLRRLAGGSEQFF
v_call: TRBV3-1/TRBV3-2; d_call: TRBD2; j_call: TRBJ2-1; clone_size: -; cdr3_nt: TGTGCCAGCAGCCAAAGCGGGGCGGATGAGCAGTTCTTC; cdr3_aa: CASSQSGADEQFF
v_call: TRBV7-9; d_call: TRBD2; j_call: TRBJ2-4; clone_size: -; cdr3_nt: TGTGCCAGCAGCTTAGGCAGTAGCGGGGACATTCAGTACTTC; cdr3_aa: CASSLGSSGDIQYF
v_call: TRBV18; d_call: TRBD1; j_call: TRBJ2-1; clone_size: -; cdr3_nt: TGTGCCAGCTCACCAACAGGGGATGGCTACAATGAGCAGTTCTTC; cdr3_aa: CASSPTGDGYNEQFF
v_call: TRBV19; d_call: -; j_call: TRBJ1-5; clone_size: few; cdr3_nt: TGTGCCAGTAGTATCCCCATCAATCAGCCCCAGCATTTT; cdr3_aa: CASSIPINQPQHF
v_call: TRBV29-1; d_call: TRBD1; j_call: TRBJ1-1; clone_size: once; cdr3_nt: TGCAGCGTTGCCCTCCCGTTCAGGGGGCGAACTGAAGCTTTCTTT; cdr3_aa: CSVALPFRGRTEAFF
v_call: TRBV5-4; d_call: -; j_call: TRBJ1-2; clone_size: -; cdr3_nt: TGTGCCAGCAGCATAGTAGGACGGGAGGCTAACTATGGCTACACCTTC; cdr3_aa: CASSIVGREANYGYTF
v_call: TRBV9; d_call: TRBD1; j_call: TRBJ1-2; clone_size: -; cdr3_nt: TGTGCCAGCAGCGTAGAATCGACAGGGAATGGCTACACCTTC; cdr3_aa: CASSVESTGNGYTF
v_call: TRBV24-1; d_call: -; j_call: TRBJ2-2; clone_size: -; cdr3_nt: TGTGCCACCAGCTCGGGACTTCTCAGTCCTCGAGGGGGGGAGCTGTTTTTT; cdr3_aa: CATSSGLLSPRGGELFF
v_call: TRBV21-1; d_call: -; j_call: TRBJ2-7; clone_size: -; cdr3_nt: TGTGCCAGCAGCACAACGGACAGGGGGTTGGTCGAGCAGTACTTC; cdr3_aa: CASSTTDRGLVEQYF